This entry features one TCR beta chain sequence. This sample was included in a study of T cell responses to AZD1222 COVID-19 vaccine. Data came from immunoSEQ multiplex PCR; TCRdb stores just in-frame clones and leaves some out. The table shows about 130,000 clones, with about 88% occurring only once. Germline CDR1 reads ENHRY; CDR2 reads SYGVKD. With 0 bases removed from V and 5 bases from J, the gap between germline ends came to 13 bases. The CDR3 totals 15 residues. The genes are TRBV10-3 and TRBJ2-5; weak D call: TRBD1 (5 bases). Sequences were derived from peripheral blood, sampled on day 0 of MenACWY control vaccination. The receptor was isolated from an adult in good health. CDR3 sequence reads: CAISESITGKETQYF. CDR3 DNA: TGTGCCATCAGTGAGTCGATAACAGGAAAGGAGACCCAGTACTTC.